This T cell receptor (beta chain) was sequenced during a study of cytomegalovirus exposure and HLA in healthy donors. Findings of the study overall: Sequences of the TCR beta chain were said to predict the HLA-A and HLA-B alleles of most subjects accurately. CMV serostatus stood as the only immune exposure information on hand.

In this sample, this clone turned up a few times. Its antigen is unidentified. The germline V gene has CDR1 SGHRS and CDR2 YFSETQ. This CDR3 is built from 14 residues. Trimming took 4 bases from V and 2 from J, leaving 12 bases between them. PCR amplification relied on 60 Vbeta primers (plus 13 Jbeta primers). Using immunoSEQ multiplex PCR, the repertoire was profiled, and TCRdb retains in-frame clones only, with some absent. This table has under 200,000 clones, 73% appearing once. All the people who gave samples were healthy bone marrow donors. Sequencing was performed on PBMCs. The receptor comes from a woman aged 25 to 45 in good health and CMV-seronegative. The chain combines TRBV5-1 with TRBJ2-5; D is possibly TRBD2 (6 bases). CDR3 residues: CASSLAGTQETQYF. CDR3 nucleotide sequence: TGCGCCAGCAGCCTCGCCGGGACTCAAGAGACCCAGTACTTC.